These 32 T cell receptor beta chains originate from one sample sequenced in a study of blood T cells in healthy people across ages. For the second PCR, which ran for about 6 to 11 cycles, a sample-barcoded 5' primer and a J-beta primer mix were used. TCRdb re-called the 5' RACE reads with MiXCR, one entry per CDR3 protein. The data contain 700,000 to 800,000 distinct CDR3 sequences, roughly 43% of them singletons. Sequences were obtained from blood. These receptors were taken from a woman aged 55-69 years in good health.

This clonotype was detected a few times. The chain links TRBV5-1 to TRBJ2-7, with 8 bases fitting TRBD1. CDR3 length: 12 amino acids. Per germline, CDR1 SGHRS and CDR2 YFSETQ. Losses at the gene ends were 4 bases for V and 7 bases for J; bases not matched to a gene: 4. This CDR3 reads CASSRDRWEQYF. CDR3 sequence (DNA): TGCGCCAGCAGCCGGGACAGGTGGGAGCAGTACTTC.

The CDR3 nucleotides read TGTGCCAGCAGCCTGTGGACAGGGGTAGGCTACGAGCAGTACTTC. It is translated as CASSLWTGVGYEQYF. The rearrangement joins TRBV7-2 to TRBJ2-5, with 9 bases identical to TRBD1. The J call may not be correct, given that the DNA end is closer to TRBJ2-7. The CDR3 is made up of 15 amino acids. CDR1 is SGHTA and CDR2 is FQGNSA in the germline V gene.

Here the CDR3 reads CASSFQRGPQETQYF. The CDR3 DNA follows: TGTGCCAGCAGCTTTCAGCGGGGGCCACAAGAGACCCAGTACTTC. This chain connects TRBV7-2 to TRBJ2-5; 8 nucleotides line up with TRBD2. Germline V gene data show CDR1 as SGHTA and CDR2 as FQGNSA. The CDR3 length is 15 residues. After removal of 3 bases from V and 2 bases from J, the junction contained 5 bases not matched to a gene.

CDR3 protein: CSALWRDRDTQYF. In DNA, the CDR3 is TGCAGTGCTCTGTGGCGGGACAGGGATACGCAGTATTTT. The rearrangement joins TRBV20-1 to TRBJ2-3, with 8 bases fitting TRBD1. The CDR3 is 13 residues long. The V and J ends lost 5 bases and 6 bases, in that order; junction bases with no gene match: 7. Germline CDR1 and CDR2: DFQATT and SNEGSKA (reference sequence).

Points on this clonotype: One end of the junction does not line up with germline, which may come from a read error. The chain has TRBV9 and TRBJ2-7; D remains unclear. This CDR3 has 14 residues. The germline V gene has CDR1 SGDLS and CDR2 YYNGEE. The CDR3 coding sequence is TGTGTCAGCAGCGTAGGAGCAGGTCGCGACGAGCAGTACTTC. Translated: CVSSVGAGRDEQYF.

V is TRBV6-6 and J is TRBJ1-2, with a weak D call TRBD1 (5 bases). Per the germline V gene, CDR1 is MNHNY and CDR2 is SVGAGI (reference sequence). CDR3 length: 16 residues. V was clipped by 0 bases and J by 2 bases, with 13 bases between them. CDR3 coding DNA: TGTGCCAGCAGTTACTCGATAAGGGACCAAAACTATGGCTACACCTTC. Amino acid sequence: CASSYSIRDQNYGYTF.

This clonotype was found a few times. This may be a read error: a much more frequent sequence differs by one nucleotide. The chain recombines TRBV6-6 with TRBJ1-2, with D maybe TRBD1 (5 bases). Germline V lookup: CDR1 MNHNY, CDR2 SVGAGI (reference sequence). The CDR3 is 14 residues long. The CDR3 DNA is TGTGCCAGCAGGCTATTGACAGCTAACTGTGGCTACACCTTC. It codes for CASRLLTANCGYTF.

This chain connects TRBV5-1 to TRBJ2-3; 11 bases are shared with TRBD2. With 4 bases clipped from V and 2 bases from J, the junction kept 12 bases outside the gene matches. This CDR3 is 18 amino acids long. The germline V gene encodes CDR1 SGHRS and CDR2 YFSETQ. The CDR3 DNA reads as TGCGCCAGCAGCCCCCTGATGGGACTAGCGGCTCTCACAGATACGCAGTATTTT. Encoded protein: CASSPLMGLAALTDTQYF.

This chain joins TRBV20-1 and TRBJ2-5, with no clear D. The tail of the sequence fits TRBJ2-7 better, so the J call may be wrong. The CDR3 spans 12 residues. The germline gives CDR1 DFQATT, CDR2 SNEGSKA (reference sequence). The CDR3 sequence: CSARTQQHEQYF. CDR3 nucleotides: TGCAGTGCTAGAACACAGCAACACGAGCAGTACTTC.

This clonotype was recorded a few times. V usage is TRBV6-6 and J usage is TRBJ2-5, with D possibly being TRBD2 (6 bases). The J call is doubtful: the DNA matches TRBJ2-7 better. Germline CDR1 is MNHNY and CDR2 is SVGAGI (reference sequence). The CDR3 has 12 residues. The CDR3 bases are TGTGCCAGCAGTTATCGGAGGGCCGAGCAGTACTTC. Amino acids: CASSYRRAEQYF.

The chain uses TRBV12-3 or TRBV12-4 and TRBJ1-2; TRBD1 is a possible D gene (6 bases). The CDR3 totals 12 residues. The V and J ends lost 5 bases and 8 bases respectively, with 12 bases between them. The CDR3 here is CASSPRGSGYTF. In DNA form, the CDR3 reads TGTGCCAGCAGTCCCAGGGGATCGGGCTACACCTTC.

The chain couples TRBV15 to TRBJ2-7, with TRBD2 identical over 7 bases. Trimming removed 0 bases from V and 5 bases from J; junction bases left unmatched: 4. CDR3 size: 14 residues. The germline V gene encodes CDR1 LNHNV and CDR2 YYDKDF (reference sequence). In DNA form, the CDR3 reads TGTGCCACCAGCAGAGAGGCGGGAGAGAACGAGCAGTACTTC. This encodes CATSREAGENEQYF.

This chain joins TRBV25-1 and TRBJ2-1; possibly TRBD2 for D (5 bases). Trimming took off 3 bases at V and 2 bases at J, with 11 bases between the two ends. CDR1 is MGHDK and CDR2 is SYGVNS in the germline V gene. The CDR3 consists of 15 residues. The CDR3 nucleotides read TGTGCCAGCAGTGAGCGAGTAGCGACCTACAATGAGCAGTTCTTC. It codes for CASSERVATYNEQFF.

This clonotype appeared many times. The chain has TRBV6-1 and TRBJ2-3, with 11 bases that match TRBD2. Germline trimming cut 6 bases from V and 7 bases from J; bases unmatched to any gene: 12. From germline, CDR1 is MNHNS and CDR2 SASEGT. There are 16 residues in the CDR3. The CDR3: CASSPTGSGGAYTQYF. CDR3 bases: TGTGCCAGCAGCCCCACGGGTAGCGGGGGGGCCTATACGCAGTATTTT.

This clonotype has just a few counts. V and J are TRBV29-1 and TRBJ2-4; 7 nucleotides match TRBD2. The DNA end is a closer match to TRBJ2-7, so the J assignment may be wrong. Germline values: CDR1 SQVTM, CDR2 ANQGSEA. The CDR3 loop spans 14 amino acids. CDR3 residues: CSVEAGETLYEQYF. The CDR3 DNA reads as TGCAGCGTTGAGGCGGGAGAAACACTCTACGAGCAGTACTTC.

To note about this clonotype: A much larger clone differs by one base, so this may be a read error. The chain joins TRBV11-3 to TRBJ2-1; a possible D gene is TRBD1 (6 bases). This CDR3 is 14 amino acids long. The germline gives CDR1 SGHNT, CDR2 YENEEA. The V gene lost 4 bases and the J gene lost 5 bases, with 12 bases spanning the gap. Here the CDR3 DNA reads TGTGCCAGCAGCTCCGGACAGTCCCACAATGAGCAGTTCTTC. Residues: CASSSGQSHNEQFF.

This clonotype was counted ten times or more. The J gene is TRBJ2-5, the V gene TRBV20-1; 9 bases map to TRBD2. The germline V gene has CDR1 DFQATT and CDR2 SNEGSKA (reference sequence). The junction had 13 bases not matched to a gene; V was cut back by 0 bases and J by 11 bases. This CDR3 spans 15 amino acids. In DNA form, the CDR3 reads TGCAGTGCTAGAGATTGGGTAGCGGGAGTCCATGAGCAGTACTTC. As protein: CSARDWVAGVHEQYF.

The V call is TRBV20-1, the J call TRBJ1-2; 7 bases align to TRBD1. The V gene's germline CDR1 is DFQATT and CDR2 SNEGSKA (reference sequence). CDR3 length: 14 residues. V lost 6 bases to trimming and J lost 2 bases; unmatched junction nucleotides: 9. The CDR3 spells CSAKKTGVNYGYTF. CDR3 coding DNA: TGCAGTGCCAAAAAAACAGGGGTGAACTATGGCTACACCTTC.

This rearrangement joins TRBV20-1 to TRBJ2-4; 10 bases fit TRBD1. Germline V gives CDR1 DFQATT, CDR2 SNEGSKA (reference sequence). Trimming at V came to 6 bases and at J to 5 bases, leaving 7 bases not matched to a gene. This CDR3 spans 14 amino acids. The CDR3 DNA follows: TGCAGTGCCATGACAGGGGGCGCCCAAAACATTCAGTACTTC. Translation: CSAMTGGAQNIQYF.

This sequence joins TRBV2 and TRBJ1-2; no clear D. Trimming took 6 bases from V and 8 from J, leaving 25 bases between them. The germline CDR1 and CDR2 sequences are SNHLY and FYNNEI. The CDR3 covers 16 residues. CDR3 nucleotide sequence: TGTGCCAGCAGGGTGACGTGGGCGATTGGTGGAGGCGGCTACACCTTC. Its translation is CASRVTWAIGGGGYTF.

V gene TRBV30 combines with J gene TRBJ2-3, with a possible D match to TRBD2 (5 bases). The CDR3 consists of 15 residues. Trimming pared 0 bases from V and 2 bases from J, leaving 12 bases between. Germline V gene lookup returns CDR1 GTSNPN and CDR2 SVGIG (reference sequence). The CDR3, as DNA: TGTGCCTGGAGTGTACAAGCGGCCTTCACAGATACGCAGTATTTT. Translation: CAWSVQAAFTDTQYF. Based on the CDR3 plus reference TRBV30 and TRBJ2-3, the full variable domain is SQTIHQWPATLVQPVGSPLSLECTVEGTSNPNLYWYRQAAGRGLQLLFYSVGIGQISSEVPQNLSASRPQDRQFILSSKKLLLSDSGFYLCAWSVQAAFTDTQYFGPGTRLTVL.

The rearrangement uses TRBV2 and TRBJ2-3; TRBD2 aligns across 8 bases. The V gene end was trimmed by 10 bases and the J gene end by 0 bases; junction bases not matched to a gene: 6. Germline V gene sequence: CDR1 SNHLY, CDR2 FYNNEI. The CDR3 is 14 residues long. The CDR3: CANKTSESTDTQYF. CDR3 DNA: TGTGCCAACAAGACTAGCGAGAGCACAGATACGCAGTATTTT.

The rearrangement links TRBV20-1 to TRBJ2-1; the match to TRBD2 covers 11 bases. Germline-derived CDR1 and CDR2 are DFQATT and SNEGSKA (reference sequence). CDR3 length: 14 amino acids. V trimming: 0 bases; J trimming: 7 bases; junction bases outside the gene matches: 2. The CDR3 DNA reads as TGCAGTGCTAGAGATTCTAGCGGGAGGAATGAGCAGTTCTTC. Residues: CSARDSSGRNEQFF.

This chain connects TRBV20-1 to TRBJ2-1, with a weak D call TRBD2 (5 bases). V gave up 3 bases and J gave up 7 bases, with 19 bases separating them. CDR3 length: 15 amino acids. Germline lookup yields CDR1 DFQATT and CDR2 SNEGSKA (reference sequence). Written as DNA, the CDR3 is TGCAGTGCTAGCCCCAGGAGGCGAGATCGGAATGAGCAGTTCTTC. It is translated as CSASPRRRDRNEQFF.

Turning to this clonotype: At one of its ends the junction is not consistent with the germline gene, which may arise from a read error. The V gene is TRBV10-3, the J gene TRBJ2-3, with a possible D match to TRBD2 (5 bases). The CDR3 spans 11 residues. Germline CDR1 reads ENHRY; CDR2 reads SYGVKD. CDR3 in amino acids: CVISGTDTQYF. The DNA of the CDR3 is TGTGTCATCAGCGGTACAGATACGCAGTATTTT.

V gene TRBV25-1 combines with J gene TRBJ2-1; TRBD1 matches at 8 bases. Looked up from germline, CDR1 is MGHDK and CDR2 is SYGVNS. V dropped 8 bases and J dropped 15; count of bases not matched to a gene: 9. CDR3 length equals 11 residues. The CDR3 protein is CASSGGARTFF. The CDR3 coding sequence is TGTGCCAGCTCAGGGGGCGCAAGGACGTTCTTC.

A few counts support this clonotype. The chain uses TRBV5-1 and TRBJ2-3, with 7 bases lining up with TRBD1. Per the germline V gene, CDR1 is SGHRS and CDR2 is YFSETQ. The CDR3 runs to 13 residues. The junction had 4 bases not matched to a gene; V was cut back by 4 bases and J by 5 bases. CDR3 bases: TGCGCCAGCAGCCATCAGGGGGAAGATACGCAGTATTTT. This translates into CASSHQGEDTQYF.

This clonotype came up many times. This chain connects TRBV13 to TRBJ1-1, with 8 nucleotides matching TRBD1. The CDR3 is 13 amino acids. V lost 8 bases, J lost 1 base, and 3 bases stayed unmatched. Germline V CDR1 and CDR2: PRHDT, FYEKMQ (reference sequence). Written as DNA, the CDR3 is TGTGCCAGCGCCGGGACAGGGAACACTGAAGCTTTCTTT. Protein: CASAGTGNTEAFF.

This clonotype was seen more than once but under ten times. The chain uses TRBV7-9 and TRBJ1-5; D remains unclear. CDR1 is SEHNR, CDR2 FQNEAQ, per germline (reference sequence). This CDR3 contains 17 residues. V was shortened by 5 bases and J by 0 bases, with 17 bases between the two germline ends. The CDR3 bases are TGTGCCAGCAGCCACACCCCGGGAGAAAATAGCAATCAGCCCCAGCATTTT. Amino acids: CASSHTPGENSNQPQHF.

The chain recombines TRBV12-3 or TRBV12-4 with TRBJ2-3; 7 bases line up with TRBD1. The CDR3 covers 13 residues. V lost 6 bases and J lost 4; bases outside the gene matches: 4. CDR3 region: CASRQQGADTQYF. The DNA for the CDR3 is TGTGCCAGCAGACAGCAGGGGGCAGATACGCAGTATTTT.

The sample holds a few counts of this clonotype. The genes are TRBV7-9 and TRBJ2-6, with no clear D. The CDR3 is made up of 16 amino acids. The germline V gene encodes CDR1 SEHNR and CDR2 FQNEAQ (reference sequence). V gave up 1 base and J gave up 0 bases, with 7 bases separating them. CDR3 bases: TGTGCCAGCAGCTTAGGGCAGAACTCTGGGGCCAACGTCCTGACTTTC. Its translation: CASSLGQNSGANVLTF.

The genes are TRBV28 and TRBJ2-7, with no clear D. In germline, CDR1 is MDHEN, CDR2 SYDVKM. The CDR3 is made up of 12 amino acids. Trimming cost V 5 bases and J 6 bases, with 11 bases left between them. The CDR3 region is CASSGGGLEQYF. The CDR3 coding sequence is TGTGCCAGCAGTGGCGGTGGCCTCGAGCAGTACTTC.